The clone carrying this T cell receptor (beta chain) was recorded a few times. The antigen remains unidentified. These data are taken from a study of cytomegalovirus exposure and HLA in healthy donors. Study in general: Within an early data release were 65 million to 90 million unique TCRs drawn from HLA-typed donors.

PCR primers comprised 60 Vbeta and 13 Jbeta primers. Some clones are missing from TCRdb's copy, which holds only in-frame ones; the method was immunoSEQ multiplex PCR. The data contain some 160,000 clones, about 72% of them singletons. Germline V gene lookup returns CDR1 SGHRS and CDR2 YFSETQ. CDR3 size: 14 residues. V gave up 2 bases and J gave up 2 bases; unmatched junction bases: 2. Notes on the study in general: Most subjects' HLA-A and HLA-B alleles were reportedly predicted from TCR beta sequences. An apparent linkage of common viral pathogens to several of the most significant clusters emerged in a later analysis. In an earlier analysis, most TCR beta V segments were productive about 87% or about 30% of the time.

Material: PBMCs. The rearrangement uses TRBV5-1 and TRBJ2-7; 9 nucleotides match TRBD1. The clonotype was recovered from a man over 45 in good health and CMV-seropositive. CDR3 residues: CASSLTGGPYEQYF. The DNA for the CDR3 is TGCGCCAGCAGCTTAACAGGGGGCCCCTACGAGCAGTACTTC. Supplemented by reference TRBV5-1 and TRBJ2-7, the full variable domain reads KAGVTQTPRYLIKTRGQQVTLSCSPISGHRSVSWYQQTPGQGLQFLFEYFSETQRNKGNFPGRFSGRQFSNSRSEMNVSTLELGDSALYLCASSLTGGPYEQYFGPGTRLTVT.